A single sample is the source of the 30 T cell receptor beta chains below, sequenced in a study of blood T cell repertoires in COVID-19. Here immunoSEQ multiplex PCR was the method, and the copy in TCRdb shows in-frame clones only, minus some. This table has roughly 26,000 clones, about 91% appearing once. The sequenced sample consisted of peripheral blood. These receptors were collected from a human donor in a cohort sampled during active COVID-19.

This clone was recorded only once. This chain links TRBV5-5 with TRBJ2-3, with 15 bases fitting TRBD2. This CDR3 has 16 amino acids. J was trimmed by 5 bases and V by 5 bases; bases with no gene match: 6. CDR1 is SGHKS and CDR2 is YYEKEE in the germline V gene (reference sequence). In nucleotides, the CDR3 is TGTGCCAGCAGGCCGGGACTAGCGGGGGGTGAAGATACGCAGTATTTT. It specifies CASRPGLAGGEDTQYF.

In its sample, this clone was seen once. The chain uses TRBV3-1 (or the pseudogene TRBV3-2) and TRBJ1-2, with a possible D match to TRBD1 (5 bases). V lost 4 bases and J lost 7, with 19 bases in between. The CDR3 contains 15 residues. Per the germline V gene, CDR1 is LGHDT and CDR2 is YNNKEL (reference sequence). The CDR3 sequence is CASSPLGREGFGYTF. As DNA, the CDR3 is TGTGCCAGCAGCCCCCTGGGGCGGGAGGGGTTTGGCTACACCTTC.

The chain is built from TRBV18 and TRBJ1-5, with a tentative D call TRBD1 (5 bases). Germline CDR1 KGHSH, CDR2 LQKENI. V shed 5 bases and J shed 0 bases, with 17 bases lying between them. This CDR3 is built from 17 residues. The CDR3 sequence is CASSRLPQDLSNQPQHF. The CDR3 DNA is TGTGCCAGCTCAAGATTACCACAGGACCTTAGCAATCAGCCCCAGCATTTT.

V gene TRBV5-1 combines with J gene TRBJ2-7; 12 bases map to TRBD1. The germline CDR1 and CDR2 sequences are SGHRS and YFSETQ. The ends lost 4 bases at V and 5 bases at J; junction bases unmatched: 4. The CDR3 length is 14 residues. CDR3 sequence reads: CASSPGQGADEQYF. Here the CDR3 DNA reads TGCGCCAGCAGCCCGGGACAGGGGGCGGACGAGCAGTACTTC.

This clone was detected once. The V and J genes are TRBV12-3 or TRBV12-4 and TRBJ1-6; D might be TRBD1 (6 bases). V was clipped by 8 bases and J by 5 bases, with 10 bases between them. The CDR3 is made up of 13 amino acids. CDR3 sequence: CASGQSNNSPLHF. The CDR3 DNA sequence: TGTGCCAGCGGACAGTCAAATAATTCACCCCTCCACTTT.

For the CDR3, the DNA is TGCGCCAGCAGTGAGTCCGGACAGGGGACGAACACTGAAGCTTTCTTT. Residues: CASSESGQGTNTEAFF. The gene calls are TRBV10-1 and TRBJ1-1; TRBD1 matches 9 bases. Germline assignment: CDR1 WNHNN and CDR2 SYGVQD (reference sequence). The V gene end was trimmed by 0 bases and the J gene end by 1 base; junction bases not matched to a gene: 3. The CDR3 runs to 16 residues.

The chain employs TRBV3-1 (or the pseudogene TRBV3-2) and TRBJ1-5; 12 bases fit TRBD1. The germline gives CDR1 LGHDT, CDR2 YNNKEL (reference sequence). This CDR3 has 18 amino acids. V lost 4 bases to trimming and J lost 0 bases; unmatched junction nucleotides: 7. CDR3 sequence (DNA): TGTGCCAGCAGCCCCCGGGACAGGGGGCTCGGTAGCAATCAGCCCCAGCATTTT. Translating it yields CASSPRDRGLGSNQPQHF.

V is TRBV6-1 and J is TRBJ1-1; unclear D gene. Germline CDR1 is MNHNS and CDR2 is SASEGT. The V and J ends lost 2 bases and 4 bases respectively, with 14 bases between them. This CDR3 comprises 15 residues. The CDR3: CASSETRGFGTEAFF. CDR3 coding DNA: TGTGCCAGCAGTGAAACTCGAGGGTTTGGCACTGAAGCTTTCTTT.

V usage is TRBV5-1 and J usage is TRBJ2-1, with 12 bases aligning to TRBD2. Unmatched junction bases numbered 1, after V lost 3 bases and J lost 6 bases. CDR3 length: 14 residues. The germline CDR1 and CDR2 sequences are SGHRS and YFSETQ. DNA for the CDR3: TGCGCCAGCAGCTCTAGCGGGGGGGCCAATGAGCAGTTCTTC. Residues: CASSSSGGANEQFF.

The gene calls are TRBV6-1 and TRBJ2-1, with TRBD2 matching 13 bases. The CDR3 spans 16 residues. Trimming removed 2 bases from V and 4 bases from J; junction bases left unmatched: 2. From germline, CDR1 is MNHNS and CDR2 SASEGT. The CDR3 sequence is CASSETSGGAYNEQFF. CDR3 sequence (DNA): TGTGCCAGCAGTGAAACTAGCGGGGGGGCATACAATGAGCAGTTCTTC.

This rearrangement joins TRBV7-2 to TRBJ1-2; 11 bases fit TRBD1. Germline V gene data show CDR1 as SGHTA and CDR2 as FQGNSA. The CDR3 sequence is 18 residues long. V was clipped by 0 bases and J by 7 bases; unmatched bases: 13. The CDR3 nucleotides are TGTGCCAGCAGCTTAGCCCCGCTTCGGACAGGGGGCAAAGTTGGCTACACCTTC. Amino acid sequence: CASSLAPLRTGGKVGYTF.

The rearrangement links TRBV5-5 to TRBJ2-7; D is perhaps TRBD1 (5 bases). Trimming removed 0 bases from V and 6 bases from J, with 16 bases in between. Germline CDR1 reads SGHKS; CDR2 reads YYEKEE (reference sequence). CDR3 length: 15 residues. CDR3 in amino acids: CASSLADGIRGEQYF. CDR3 in DNA: TGTGCCAGCAGCTTGGCCGACGGAATTAGGGGCGAGCAGTACTTC. Variable domain in full (rest from reference TRBV5-5 and TRBJ2-7): DAGVTQSPTHLIKTRGQQVTLRCSPISGHKSVSWYQQVLGQGPQFIFQYYEKEERGRGNFPDRFSARQFPNYSSELNVNALLLGDSALYLCASSLADGIRGEQYFGPGTRLTVT.

The chain employs TRBV25-1 and TRBJ1-1; no clear D gene. This CDR3 is built from 14 residues. Germline V lookup: CDR1 MGHDK, CDR2 SYGVNS. Trimming removed 6 bases from V and 1 base from J, with 12 bases in between. The CDR3 DNA reads TGTGCCAGCAGGGAGGGCGGGAGGAACACTGAAGCTTTCTTT. The encoded protein is CASREGGRNTEAFF.

The V call is TRBV6-6, the J call TRBJ2-7, with TRBD1 matching over 7 bases. The ends lost 5 bases at V and 3 bases at J; junction bases unmatched: 10. The CDR3 length is 15 residues. Germline CDR1 and CDR2: MNHNY and SVGAGI (reference sequence). The CDR3 loop reads CASSRSGTESYEQYF. CDR3 DNA: TGTGCCAGCAGTCGATCAGGGACAGAGAGCTACGAGCAGTACTTC.

The chain links TRBV5-4 to TRBJ1-2; perhaps TRBD1 as D (5 bases). CDR3 length: 15 amino acids. Trimming pared 0 bases from V and 5 bases from J, leaving 14 bases between. Germline CDR1 reads SGHNT; CDR2 reads YYREEE (reference sequence). The CDR3 sequence: CASSLDLTGPYGYTF. Here the CDR3 DNA reads TGTGCCAGCAGCTTGGATTTAACAGGACCGTATGGCTACACCTTC. Together with reference TRBV5-4 and TRBJ1-2, the CDR3 gives the full variable domain: ETGVTQSPTHLIKTRGQQVTLRCSSQSGHNTVSWYQQALGQGPQFIFQYYREEENGRGNFPPRFSGLQFPNYSSELNVNALELDDSALYLCASSLDLTGPYGYTFGSGTRLTVV.

The rearrangement joins TRBV19 to TRBJ2-5, with 8 bases aligning to TRBD1. The junction had 8 bases not matched to a gene; V was cut back by 3 bases and J by 5 bases. This CDR3 is 15 amino acids long. Germline V gene lookup returns CDR1 LNHDA and CDR2 SQIVND (reference sequence). The CDR3 sequence is CASSMGRGQSETQYF. In nucleotides, the CDR3 is TGTGCCAGTAGTATGGGCAGGGGGCAATCCGAGACCCAGTACTTC.

This chain joins TRBV6-5 and TRBJ1-2; 7 bases match TRBD1. CDR1 is MNHEY and CDR2 is SVGAGI in the germline V gene. V was pared by 6 bases and J by 4 bases, with 5 bases of the junction left unmatched. There are 13 residues in the CDR3. CDR3 DNA sequence: TGTGCCAGCAGGCCCGGGACAGCCTATGGCTACACCTTC. Protein sequence: CASRPGTAYGYTF.

The chain joins TRBV28 to TRBJ1-6; 7 positions match TRBD1. The CDR3 runs to 14 residues. With V trimmed by 3 bases and J by 7 bases, 3 bases remained unmatched. The germline gives CDR1 MDHEN, CDR2 SYDVKM. Written as DNA, the CDR3 is TGTGCCAGCAGTTTGGGACAGCACAATTCACCCCTCCACTTT. Translated: CASSLGQHNSPLHF.

The CDR3 region is CASSGNSGIYNEQFF. In DNA, the CDR3 is TGTGCCAGCAGTGGGAATTCCGGGATCTACAATGAGCAGTTCTTC. This chain connects TRBV2 to TRBJ2-1; D may be TRBD2 (5 bases). This CDR3 has 15 amino acids. The V gene lost 4 bases and the J gene lost 3 bases, with 13 bases spanning the gap. Germline V gene lookup returns CDR1 SNHLY and CDR2 FYNNEI.

The chain uses TRBV5-1 and TRBJ1-1; TRBD1 aligns across 7 bases. CDR1 and CDR2 (germline): SGHRS, YFSETQ. The CDR3 consists of 14 residues. Unmatched junction bases numbered 3, after V lost 0 bases and J lost 4 bases. DNA for the CDR3: TGCGCCAGCAGCTTGGGACAGGGAGGCACTGAAGCTTTCTTT. This gives the protein CASSLGQGGTEAFF.

This chain links TRBV5-5 with TRBJ1-5; 9 positions agree with TRBD1. This CDR3 has 17 residues. V lost 2 bases and J lost 4; bases outside the gene matches: 10. Germline CDR1 reads SGHKS; CDR2 reads YYEKEE (reference sequence). The CDR3 DNA follows: TGTGCCAGCAGCTTTGGACAGGGGAGTATTGGGAATCAGCCCCAGCATTTT. It translates to CASSFGQGSIGNQPQHF.

The chain has TRBV6-5 and TRBJ1-5, with 7 bases fitting TRBD1. This CDR3 is built from 13 residues. V trimming: 6 bases; J trimming: 4 bases; junction bases outside the gene matches: 3. Germline CDR1 is MNHEY and CDR2 is SVGAGI. The CDR3 region is CASSGTVNQPQHF. CDR3 DNA sequence: TGTGCCAGCAGCGGGACAGTAAATCAGCCCCAGCATTTT.

This chain uses TRBV6-2 or TRBV6-3 with TRBJ1-5; 7 bases are shared with TRBD1. CDR1 MNHEY and CDR2 SVGEGT come from the germline V gene. After removal of 5 bases from V and 4 bases from J, the junction contained 8 bases not matched to a gene. The CDR3 is made up of 15 amino acids. The CDR3 is CASSRPGQTNQPQHF. In DNA form, the CDR3 reads TGTGCCAGCAGTAGACCGGGACAGACGAATCAGCCCCAGCATTTT.

The chain combines TRBV5-1 with TRBJ2-6, with unresolved D. The V end lost 0 bases, the J end lost 0 bases, and 10 bases lay between the germline ends. The CDR3 has 17 amino acids. Germline values: CDR1 SGHRS, CDR2 YFSETQ. The CDR3 DNA sequence: TGCGCCAGCAGCTTGGTTCCCGCTATCTCTGGGGCCAACGTCCTGACTTTC. This sequence encodes CASSLVPAISGANVLTF.

V and J are TRBV7-9 and TRBJ2-4; tentative D call: TRBD2 (6 bases). V gave up 3 bases and J gave up 1 base, with 7 bases separating them. This CDR3 is 14 amino acids long. Germline V CDR1 and CDR2: SEHNR, FQNEAQ (reference sequence). The CDR3 DNA follows: TGTGCCAGCAGCTTCGGGGGTGCCAAAAACATTCAGTACTTC. It encodes CASSFGGAKNIQYF.

The chain combines TRBV3-1 (or the pseudogene TRBV3-2) with TRBJ1-2, with D unclear. This CDR3 has 14 amino acids. Per the germline V gene, CDR1 is LGHDT and CDR2 is YNNKEL (reference sequence). The V and J ends lost 3 bases and 2 bases respectively, with 10 bases between them. As DNA, the CDR3 is TGTGCCAGCAGCCAGATCGTCAGGAACTATGGCTACACCTTC. It encodes CASSQIVRNYGYTF.

The chain links TRBV7-9 to TRBJ1-2; possible D gene TRBD1, 5 bases. Germline V gene lookup returns CDR1 SEHNR and CDR2 FQNEAQ (reference sequence). The CDR3 has 14 residues. Trimming left V 6 bases short and J 8 bases short, with 19 bases between. The CDR3, as DNA: TGTGCCAGCAGTTTGACAGTTTCCAACGGAGGCTACACCTTC. Its translation: CASSLTVSNGGYTF.

This chain uses TRBV5-3 with TRBJ1-1; 10 bases line up with TRBD1. TRBV5-3 carries the ORF label, with uncertain function. V dropped 4 bases and J dropped 6; count of bases not matched to a gene: 9. The CDR3 covers 15 residues. This CDR3 reads CARSTDRGRRAEAFF. Here the CDR3 DNA reads TGTGCCAGAAGCACCGACAGGGGGCGCAGGGCTGAAGCTTTCTTT.

This chain joins TRBV7-6 and TRBJ1-4; 9 positions agree with TRBD1. CDR3 length: 15 amino acids. From germline, CDR1 is SGHVS and CDR2 FNYEAQ. Trimming at V came to 5 bases and at J to 7 bases, leaving 8 bases not matched to a gene. The CDR3 DNA reads as TGTGCCAGCAGCCTGGACAGGGGCCCGGGTGAAAAACTGTTTTTT. It yields the protein CASSLDRGPGEKLFF.

DNA of the CDR3: TGTGCCAGCAGTTTATGGACAGGGGATCCACCACTGACTGATGGCTACACCTTC. This codes for CASSLWTGDPPLTDGYTF. V and J are TRBV28 and TRBJ1-2; 8 nucleotides line up with TRBD1. Per the germline V gene, CDR1 is MDHEN and CDR2 is SYDVKM. V was clipped by 0 bases and J by 6 bases; unmatched bases: 15. The CDR3 totals 18 residues.